This T cell receptor (beta chain) was retrieved from a study of vaccination and CD4 T cells after COVID-19. With regard to this clonotype: The antigen is undetermined.

Germline lookup yields CDR1 MNHEY and CDR2 SVGEGT. This CDR3 region has 15 residues. Trimming cost V 7 bases and J 5 bases; bases outside gene matches: 9. With the Oncomine TCR Beta short-read assay, DNA from cultured CD4+ T cells was sequenced. TCRdb analysed the PCR reads with MiXCR anew, one entry per CDR3 protein. The sample holds around 18,000 distinct CDR3 sequences; roughly 55% are singletons and the top ten take more than 9.5%. Treatment specified: roughly 11-day PBMC culture with coronavirus spike peptide pools or control peptides (ViraFEST assay). This specimen consisted of CD4+ T cells from blood, cultured in vitro, obtained after SARS-CoV-2 vaccination. This TCR came from a human donor who had recovered from COVID-19. The rearrangement uses TRBV6-2 or TRBV6-3 and TRBJ2-2; 8 bases are shared with TRBD1. Here the CDR3 reads CASKPGGTGTGELFF. In DNA, the CDR3 is TGTGCCAGCAAACCAGGGGGCACGGGGACCGGGGAGCTGTTTTTT.